This T cell receptor beta chain stems from a study of Ad26.COV2.S vaccination and SARS-CoV-2 variants. At the level of the study: In the COV1001 trial, the donor was in the Ad26.COV2.S arm. Each vaccinee took Ad26.COV2.S intramuscularly, once or twice 56 days apart. Findings and limits, study-wide: Non-spike TCR breadth was similar in vaccine and placebo recipients. Total T cell responses, in the TCR breadth and depth analyses, may have been underestimated.

A note on this clone: Its antigen is still unknown.

Assay used: immunoSEQ multiplex PCR; TCRdb lists only in-frame clones, some missing. The top ten hold 3.4% of the sample, which has hundreds of thousands of clones, roughly 84% seen once. The V gene lost 1 base and the J gene lost 0 bases, with 11 bases spanning the gap. CDR1 is SGHDT, CDR2 YYEEEE, per germline. The CDR3 loop spans 16 amino acids. Specified treatment: roughly 20 received Ad26.COV2.S at low or high dose, single or two shots; roughly 5 received placebo; per-sample allocation not given. Each sample was drawn 63 days after the first injection (of vaccine or placebo). This sample comprised peripheral blood, obtained in a trial of Ad26.COV2.S vaccine versus placebo. The receptor was isolated from a person between 18 and 60 years old who received the Ad26.COV2.S COVID-19 vaccine or a placebo. The V call is TRBV5-6, the J call TRBJ1-3; D unclear. In DNA form, the CDR3 reads TGTGCCAGCAGCTTGCCGGAGGGCTTCTCTGGAAACACCATATATTTT. It encodes CASSLPEGFSGNTIYF.